This TCR beta chain was identified in a study of blood T cell repertoires in COVID-19. TCRdb's table, derived via immunoSEQ multiplex PCR, lists solely in-frame clones and lacks some. The sample records some 290,000 clones, about nine tenths being singletons. The sample comprised PBMCs or T cells enriched from blood (not recorded which). The TCR sequence derives from a woman in her twenties or thirties who had recovered from COVID-19.

CDR3 in amino acids: CASSFRGGSNQPQHF. The CDR3 DNA reads TGCGCCAGCAGCTTTCGGGGGGGAAGCAATCAGCCCCAGCATTTT. The J gene is TRBJ1-5, the V gene TRBV5-1; D may be TRBD1 (5 bases). Trimming pared 2 bases from V and 1 base from J, leaving 10 bases between. Germline CDR1 is SGHRS and CDR2 is YFSETQ. CDR3 length equals 15 residues.